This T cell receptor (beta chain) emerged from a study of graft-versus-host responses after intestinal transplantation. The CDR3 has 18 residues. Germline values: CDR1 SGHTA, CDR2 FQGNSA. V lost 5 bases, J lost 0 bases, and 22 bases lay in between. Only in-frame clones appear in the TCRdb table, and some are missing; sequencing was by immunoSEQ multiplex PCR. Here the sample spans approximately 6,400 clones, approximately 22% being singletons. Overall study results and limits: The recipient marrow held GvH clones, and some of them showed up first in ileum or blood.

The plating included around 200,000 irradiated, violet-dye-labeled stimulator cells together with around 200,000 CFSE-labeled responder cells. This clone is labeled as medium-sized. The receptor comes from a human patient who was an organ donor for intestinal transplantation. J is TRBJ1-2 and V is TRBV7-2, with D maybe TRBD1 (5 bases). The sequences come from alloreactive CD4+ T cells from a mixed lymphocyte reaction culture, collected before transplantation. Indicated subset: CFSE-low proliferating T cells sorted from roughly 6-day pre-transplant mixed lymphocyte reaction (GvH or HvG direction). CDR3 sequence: CASSQRGWDWDTNYGYTF. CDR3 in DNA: TGTGCCAGCAGCCAGAGGGGTTGGGACTGGGATACTAACTATGGCTACACCTTC.